This T cell receptor beta chain was sequenced in a study of T cell responses to AZD1222 COVID-19 vaccine. Study results and limitations: At baseline, seropositivity was found in only five or six AZD1222 recipients. A mostly white British donor set with more females was recruited, and clonal diversity was possibly underestimated. Repertoires in all cases were sampled only once the peak T cell response had passed.

Generated by immunoSEQ multiplex PCR, the TCRdb table keeps only in-frame clones and is missing some. This table has about 200,000 clones, roughly 92% appearing once. Investigators merged groups given second doses at roughly 4 or roughly 12 weeks. Germline V gene lookup returns CDR1 SQVTM and CDR2 ANQGSEA. Trimming took 5 bases from V and 6 from J; bases not matched to a gene: 5. The CDR3 is made up of 14 amino acids. Concerning this clone: Antigen specificity is unknown.

The chain carries TRBV29-1 and TRBJ2-1; 12 bases are shared with TRBD2. This specimen was peripheral blood, taken 28 days after the second AZD1222 dose. This TCR derives from an adult who received the AZD1222 COVID-19 vaccine. The CDR3 loop is CSVMTSGSRNEQFF. The CDR3 DNA reads as TGCAGCGTTATGACTAGCGGGAGTCGCAATGAGCAGTTCTTC.